These 20 T cell receptor beta chains came from one sample sequenced in a study of blood T cells in healthy people across ages. A sample-barcoded 5' primer and a J-beta primer mix were used in a second PCR of roughly 7 to 12 cycles. TCRdb called the 5' RACE reads again in MiXCR, with one record for every CDR3 protein. The data show approximately 810,000 distinct CDR3 sequences, about 28% seen once. Input material: blood. The receptor source for this set is a woman older than 75 in good health.

In this sample, this clonotype turned up a few times. The chain combines TRBV25-1 with TRBJ1-1; maybe TRBD1 (5 bases). The CDR3 length is 11 residues. The V end lost 6 bases, the J end lost 9 bases, and 11 bases lay between the germline ends. Germline lookup yields CDR1 MGHDK and CDR2 SYGVNS. The CDR3 DNA reads TGTGCCAGCAGCCCAGGGAGGAAAGCTTTCTTT. Protein sequence: CASSPGRKAFF.

This chain uses TRBV15 with TRBJ2-5; the D call may be TRBD1 or TRBD2 (5 bases each). The CDR3 has 17 residues. V was clipped by 3 bases and J by 5 bases, with 22 bases between them. CDR1 and CDR2 (germline): LNHNV, YYDKDF (reference sequence). In nucleotides, the CDR3 is TGTGCCACCAGCAGTGGGGATATACTGTGGGGGTGGGAGACCCAGTACTTC. It yields the protein CATSSGDILWGWETQYF.

Concerning this clonotype itself: This may stem from a read error, because a much larger clone lies one nucleotide away. The rearrangement uses TRBV12-3 or TRBV12-4 and TRBJ2-4; a possible D gene is TRBD1 (6 bases). The CDR3 length is 15 residues. The V gene lost 6 bases and the J gene lost 13 bases, with 25 bases spanning the gap. DNA of the CDR3: TGTGCCAGCAGCCCCGGGACAATTAGCTACAATGAGCAGTACTTC. This sequence encodes CASSPGTISYNEQYF.

This clonotype occurred once. A clone one base away is much larger, so this may be a read error. The rearrangement links TRBV6-2 or TRBV6-3 to TRBJ2-3; the D gene is possibly TRBD1 (5 bases). Germline CDR1 reads MNHEY; CDR2 reads SVGEGT. The CDR3 runs 12 residues. This chain's CDR3 is CAGSPTGLTQYF. CDR3 nucleotide sequence: TGTGCCGGCAGCCCCACAGGTCTCACGCAGTATTTT.

This clonotype was detected many times. The chain links TRBV20-1 to TRBJ1-2; 8 positions agree with TRBD1. CDR1 DFQATT and CDR2 SNEGSKA come from the germline V gene (reference sequence). Unmatched junction bases numbered 7, after V lost 5 bases and J lost 2 bases. The CDR3 runs 14 residues. CDR3 in amino acids: CSAPGQGRNYGYTF. CDR3 bases: TGCAGTGCTCCAGGACAGGGAAGAAACTATGGCTACACCTTC.

This clonotype was seen a handful of times. This chain connects TRBV7-2 to TRBJ1-1; tentatively, D is TRBD1 (5 bases). V gave up 0 bases and J gave up 8 bases, with 13 bases separating them. Germline V gene data show CDR1 as SGHTA and CDR2 as FQGNSA. The CDR3 spans 14 residues. For the CDR3, the DNA is TGTGCCAGCAGCTTAGCGCGACAGAACCTCGAAGCTTTCTTT. This translates into CASSLARQNLEAFF.

This clonotype was counted ten times or more. The chain has TRBV7-9 and TRBJ2-5, with D perhaps TRBD2 (5 bases). The CDR3 has 12 residues. V was clipped by 3 bases and J by 7 bases, with 9 bases between them. The V gene's germline CDR1 is SEHNR and CDR2 FQNEAQ (reference sequence). CDR3 amino acids: CASSLAEGTQYF. Written as DNA, the CDR3 is TGTGCCAGCAGCTTGGCCGAGGGGACCCAGTACTTC.

This clonotype was found a few times. J is TRBJ1-5 and V is TRBV20-1, with 8 bases aligning to TRBD1. CDR3 length: 14 residues. The germline gives CDR1 DFQATT, CDR2 SNEGSKA (reference sequence). Unmatched junction bases numbered 9, after V lost 6 bases and J lost 5 bases. CDR3 DNA sequence: TGCAGTGCAGGCAGGGGGCGCGGGGATCAGCCCCAGCATTTT. This codes for CSAGRGRGDQPQHF.

Ten or more counts support this clonotype. This chain uses TRBV3-1 with TRBJ1-5; a possible D gene is TRBD1 (6 bases). V was cut by 4 bases and J by 2 bases, with 6 bases left in between. The CDR3 length is 13 residues. The germline V gene encodes CDR1 LGHDT and CDR2 YNNKEL (reference sequence). CDR3: CASSRTGNQPQHF. CDR3 sequence (DNA): TGTGCCAGCAGCCGGACAGGCAATCAGCCCCAGCATTTT. The entire variable domain, with the rest obtained from reference TRBV3-1 and TRBJ1-5, is as follows: DTAVSQTPKYLVTQMGNDKSIKCEQNLGHDTMYWYKQDSKKFLKIMFSYNNKELIINETVPNRFSPKSPDKAHLNLHINSLELGDSAVYFCASSRTGNQPQHFGDGTRLSIL.

The gene calls are TRBV10-3 and TRBJ2-5; no definite D call. V lost 5 bases to trimming and J lost 3 bases, with 16 bases between them. This CDR3 contains 15 residues. The germline CDR1 and CDR2 sequences are ENHRY and SYGVKD. The CDR3 is CAISPGRTVKETQYF. CDR3 bases: TGTGCCATCAGTCCCGGCCGGACGGTTAAAGAGACCCAGTACTTC.

In its sample, this clonotype was seen a few times. The chain recombines TRBV9 with TRBJ1-6; 8 bases agree with TRBD1. The length of the CDR3 is 15 residues. Germline trimming cut 0 bases from V and 10 bases from J; bases unmatched to any gene: 6. The V gene's germline CDR1 is SGDLS and CDR2 YYNGEE. The CDR3 nucleotides read TGTGCCAGCAGCGTAGTAGACAGGGGCAACTCACCCCTCCACTTT. It encodes CASSVVDRGNSPLHF.

The rearrangement uses TRBV19 and TRBJ2-7; 8 bases are a match to TRBD1. CDR3 length: 16 amino acids. Germline V gene data show CDR1 as LNHDA and CDR2 as SQIVND (reference sequence). Trimming cost V 1 base and J 0 bases; bases outside gene matches: 5. The CDR3 coding sequence is TGTGCCAGTAGTATAGGGGACAGGCGGACCTCCTACGAGCAGTACTTC. As protein: CASSIGDRRTSYEQYF.

This clonotype has more than one count but fewer than ten. This chain links TRBV20-1 with TRBJ2-5; 10 bases line up with TRBD2. CDR1 and CDR2 (germline): DFQATT, SNEGSKA (reference sequence). With 5 bases clipped from V and 2 bases from J, the junction kept 2 bases outside the gene matches. The CDR3 has 13 amino acids. The CDR3 bases are TGCAGTGCTCCGACTAGCGGGCAAGAGACCCAGTACTTC. Translating it yields CSAPTSGQETQYF.

J is TRBJ1-4 and V is TRBV9, with a weak D call TRBD1 (5 bases). V lost 0 bases, J lost 8 bases, and 14 bases lay in between. This CDR3 contains 15 residues. Per the germline V gene, CDR1 is SGDLS and CDR2 is YYNGEE. The CDR3 coding sequence is TGTGCCAGCAGCGTAGGGGTCGACAGTAGGGAAAAACTGTTTTTT. It encodes CASSVGVDSREKLFF.

A note on this clonotype: A much bigger clone sits one base away, suggesting this may be a read error. The rearrangement joins TRBV5-6 to TRBJ2-4; TRBD2 aligns across 10 bases. Per germline, CDR1 SGHDT and CDR2 YYEEEE. This CDR3 has 16 amino acids. Trimming cost V 2 bases and J 15 bases; bases outside gene matches: 17. The CDR3 region has the DNA TGTGCCAGCAGCTTTAGCGGGGGGCTACGCTCCTACGAGCGGTACTTC. Translating it yields CASSFSGGLRSYERYF.

This clonotype was counted a single time. This likely comes from a read error, as the CDR3 has no conserved phenylalanine or tryptophan at its end. The CDR3 is CASSPGLAGGPNEQFS. Written as DNA, the CDR3 is TGTGCCAGCAGCCCGGGACTAGCGGGGGGGCCCAATGAGCAGTTCTCC. The chain carries TRBV5-4 and TRBJ2-1; TRBD2 agrees at 16 bases. After removal of 4 bases from V and 6 bases from J, the junction contained 4 bases not matched to a gene. This CDR3 is built from 16 residues. From germline, CDR1 is SGHNT and CDR2 YYREEE (reference sequence).

This clonotype was seen many times. V is TRBV7-2 and J is TRBJ2-7; a possible D gene is TRBD1 (6 bases). The CDR3 extends over 15 amino acids. Per the germline V gene, CDR1 is SGHTA and CDR2 is FQGNSA. V was clipped by 3 bases and J by 3 bases, with 15 bases between them. CDR3 loop: CASSFRQDFFYEQYF. Written as DNA, the CDR3 is TGTGCCAGCAGCTTTAGACAGGACTTTTTCTACGAGCAGTACTTC.

This clonotype was counted a few times. The genes are TRBV29-1 and TRBJ1-2; D might be TRBD1 (5 bases). V lost 1 base to trimming and J lost 0 bases, with 6 bases between them. The CDR3 contains 13 residues. In germline, CDR1 is SQVTM, CDR2 ANQGSEA. The CDR3 sequence: CSVEVTANYGYTF. CDR3 bases: TGCAGCGTTGAAGTGACAGCTAACTATGGCTACACCTTC.

This clonotype has at least ten counts. The CDR3 coding sequence is TGTGCCAGCAGTTGGGCCACAGGGTGGGACAATGAGCAGTTCTTC. Translation gives CASSWATGWDNEQFF. The genes are TRBV25-1 and TRBJ2-1; a weak D match, TRBD1 (6 bases). V lost 5 bases and J 5 bases, leaving 16 bases between the germline ends. The CDR3 is 15 residues long. The germline gives CDR1 MGHDK, CDR2 SYGVNS. Drawing the rest from reference TRBV25-1 and TRBJ2-1, the complete variable domain is EADIYQTPRYLVIGTGKKITLECSQTMGHDKMYWYQQDPGMELHLIHYSYGVNSTEKGDLSSESTVSRIRTEHFPLTLESARPSHTSQYLCASSWATGWDNEQFFGPGTRLTVL.

About this clonotype itself: Possible read error: a much larger clone is one base away. The genes are TRBV20-1 and TRBJ2-1, with D tentatively TRBD2 (6 bases). The ends were cut back, 2 bases at V and 6 bases at J, with 14 bases in the middle. Germline V gene lookup returns CDR1 DFQATT and CDR2 SNEGSKA (reference sequence). The CDR3 consists of 14 residues. The CDR3 region is CSARTSGPCNEQFF. CDR3 sequence (DNA): TGCAGTGCTAGAACGAGCGGGCCCTGCAATGAGCAGTTCTTC.